This T cell receptor beta chain was recovered during a study of CD8 T cells in Susac syndrome. Whole-study context: Among sequenced Susac syndrome patients, more than five had active disease and eight or nine were in remission.

CD8+ and CD4+ blood T cells underwent TCR beta sequencing. CD8+ and CD4+ T cells were negatively isolated; TEMRA cells were FACS-enriched. CDR1 and CDR2 from the germline V gene are SGHTA and FQGNSA. Between the trimmed V and J ends, which lost 3 bases and 0 bases, there was a span of 9 bases. The CDR3 extends over 16 amino acids. An input of about 0.5 to 1 ug of RNA was subjected to reverse transcription using random hexamers. One entry per CDR3 protein, called by TCRdb with MiXCR from the immunoSEQ multiplex PCR reads. The sample lists roughly 100,000 distinct CDR3 sequences, about 94% seen once, with about 0.3% in the top ten.

The specimen was CD4+ T cells from PBMCs. The origin of this receptor is a human donor with Susac syndrome. J is TRBJ1-6 and V is TRBV7-2; D unclear. CDR3 nucleotide sequence: TGTGCCAGCAGCTTGTTGGGGAGCTCCTATAATTCACCCCTCCACTTT. Encoded protein: CASSLLGSSYNSPLHF.